This T cell receptor (beta chain) came from a study of blood T cell repertoires in COVID-19. Study-wide background: From T cells, B-cell-depleted T cells, or PBMCs came the material, which was cDNA or gDNA.

Some clones are missing from TCRdb's copy, which holds only in-frame ones; the method was immunoSEQ multiplex PCR. The sample includes fewer than 250,000 clones, about 76% of them seen just once. Assignments of participants to cohorts depended upon their own reported clinical history. What was sequenced was PBMCs or T cells enriched from blood (not recorded which). The sequence was collected from a woman aged 50 to 60 with acute COVID-19.

The CDR3 protein is CASSLEEGSNEQFF. CDR3 in DNA: TGTGCCAGCAGTCTAGAGGAGGGTAGCAATGAGCAGTTCTTC. The chain carries TRBV7-8 and TRBJ2-1; possibly TRBD2 for D (6 bases). The CDR3 has 14 amino acids. Deletions cut 6 bases from V and 6 bases from J, with 15 bases between. Per the germline V gene, CDR1 is SGHVS and CDR2 is FQNEAQ. The variable domain in full, with the rest retrieved from reference TRBV7-8 and TRBJ2-1, is GAGVSQSPRYKVAKRGQDVALRCDPISGHVSLFWYQQALGQGPEFLTYFQNEAQLDKSGLPSDRFFAERPEGSVSTLKIQRTQQEDSAVYLCASSLEEGSNEQFFGPGTRLTVL.